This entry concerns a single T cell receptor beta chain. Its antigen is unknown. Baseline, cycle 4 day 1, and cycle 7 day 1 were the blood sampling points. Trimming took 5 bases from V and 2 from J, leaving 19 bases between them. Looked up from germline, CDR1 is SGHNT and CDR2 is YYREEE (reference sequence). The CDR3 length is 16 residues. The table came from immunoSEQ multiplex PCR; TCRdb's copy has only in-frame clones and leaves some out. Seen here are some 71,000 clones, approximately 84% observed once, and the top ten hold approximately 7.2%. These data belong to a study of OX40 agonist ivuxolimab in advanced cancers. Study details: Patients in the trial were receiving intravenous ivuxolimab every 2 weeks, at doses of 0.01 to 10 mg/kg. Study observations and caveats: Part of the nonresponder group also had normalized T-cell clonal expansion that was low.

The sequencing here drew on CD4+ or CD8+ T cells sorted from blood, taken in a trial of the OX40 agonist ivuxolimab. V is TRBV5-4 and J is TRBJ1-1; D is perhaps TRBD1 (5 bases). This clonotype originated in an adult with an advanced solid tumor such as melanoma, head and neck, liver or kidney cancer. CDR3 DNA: TGTGCCAGCAGGGCAGGGAATCAAACCTTAAACACTGAAGCTTTCTTT. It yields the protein CASRAGNQTLNTEAFF.